The clone carrying this TCR beta chain has just a few counts. No antigen is known for it. These data belong to a study of cytomegalovirus exposure and HLA in healthy donors. Turning to the study itself: Researchers previously reported finding fewer than 140 million unique TCR beta sequences from about 179 million T cells.

Study findings and constraints: Earlier findings revealed that most TCR beta V segments proved productive either about 90% or about 30% of the time. What was likely a sequencing artifact was a cluster of highly shared sequence variants.

From germline, CDR1 is MDHEN and CDR2 SYDVKM. Trimming pared 5 bases from V and 0 bases from J, leaving 10 bases between. The CDR3 length is 14 residues. The PCR ran on 60 Vbeta and 13 Jbeta primers. Produced via immunoSEQ multiplex PCR; TCRdb's table is partial and in-frame only. Of 250,000 to 350,000 clones listed, just over 85% are singletons. Sequenced: PBMCs. The receptor's source is a man aged 40-50 years in good health and CMV-seropositive. This chain connects TRBV28 to TRBJ1-1; TRBD1 is a possible D gene (5 bases). DNA of the CDR3: TGTGCCAGCAGTCCAGCGGGGCTGAACACTGAAGCTTTCTTT. It yields the protein CASSPAGLNTEAFF.